Following are 14 T cell receptor beta chains from one sample sequenced in a study of T cells after yellow fever vaccination. TCRdb processed the 5' RACE reads anew with MiXCR; each CDR3 protein has one entry. The sample consists of hundreds of thousands of distinct CDR3 sequences, more than 8.5% of them appearing once. The sample was PBMCs, taken on the day of the first yellow fever vaccination. The receptor set was obtained from a young man who received the YFV17D yellow fever vaccine.

This clonotype has just a few counts. The V and J genes are TRBV4-1 and TRBJ2-1, with 7 bases that match TRBD2. The CDR3 has 16 amino acids. Looked up from germline, CDR1 is MGHRA and CDR2 is YSYEKL. The J segment lost 0 bases and the V segment lost 1 base, leaving 3 bases of the junction unmatched. CDR3 sequence reads: CASSQGLADSYNEQFF. Written as DNA, the CDR3 is TGCGCCAGCAGCCAAGGGCTAGCGGACTCCTACAATGAGCAGTTCTTC.

At least ten counts were recorded for this clonotype. The CDR3 DNA reads as TGCAGTGCTAGAAAGGGTCTAGCGGGGCAAGAGACCCAGTACTTC. This gives the protein CSARKGLAGQETQYF. This sequence joins TRBV20-1 and TRBJ2-5; 9 bases are shared with TRBD2. The CDR3 has 15 amino acids. Germline V gene data show CDR1 as DFQATT and CDR2 as SNEGSKA (reference sequence). V lost 2 bases and J lost 2; bases outside the gene matches: 6.

This sequence joins TRBV3-1 and TRBJ1-1, with D possibly TRBD1 on 6 matching bases. Per the germline V gene, CDR1 is LGHDT and CDR2 is YNNKEL (reference sequence). The CDR3 is made up of 12 amino acids. Trimming shortened V by 0 bases and J by 14 bases, and 13 bases separated the two germline ends. DNA for the CDR3: TGTGCCAGCAGCCAAGACAGGGGTGAAAGGTTCTTT. Translating it yields CASSQDRGERFF.

The chain carries TRBV4-2 and TRBJ2-7; D remains unclear. This CDR3 spans 14 amino acids. CDR1 and CDR2 (germline): LGHNA, YNFKEQ. V was shortened by 0 bases and J by 7 bases, with 13 bases between the two germline ends. The CDR3 DNA reads as TGTGCCAGCAGCCAAGATAGGACGACCCTGGAGCAGTACTTC. Translated: CASSQDRTTLEQYF.

CDR3 DNA sequence: TGCAGTGCTAGAGATCGGACAGGGACCGCCACAGATACGCAGTATTTT. It encodes CSARDRTGTATDTQYF. V usage is TRBV20-1 and J usage is TRBJ2-3, with 8 nucleotides matching TRBD1. Germline lookup yields CDR1 DFQATT and CDR2 SNEGSKA (reference sequence). The CDR3 loop spans 16 amino acids. With V trimmed by 0 bases and J by 2 bases, 7 bases remained unmatched.

The rearrangement uses TRBV5-1 and TRBJ2-5; TRBD2 is a possible D gene (5 bases). V was clipped by 4 bases and J by 5 bases, with 18 bases between them. CDR3 length: 15 amino acids. Germline CDR1 is SGHRS and CDR2 is YFSETQ. CDR3 DNA: TGCGCCAGCAGCCGCGTGAGGTCGGCGGGTGAGACCCAGTACTTC. It is translated as CASSRVRSAGETQYF.

This clonotype was counted a few times. The chain recombines TRBV6-5 with TRBJ2-3; 9 bases are shared with TRBD2. The CDR3 contains 15 residues. Germline CDR1 and CDR2: MNHEY and SVGAGI. The V gene end was trimmed by 2 bases and the J gene end by 5 bases; junction bases not matched to a gene: 5. Here the CDR3 reads CASSYQLAGLDTQYF. In nucleotides, the CDR3 is TGTGCCAGCAGTTACCAGCTAGCGGGGTTAGATACGCAGTATTTT.

In its sample, this clonotype was seen many times. The gene calls are TRBV6-1 and TRBJ1-6, with D possibly TRBD1 on 5 matching bases. V was clipped by 5 bases and J by 9 bases, with 17 bases between them. The CDR3 runs to 15 residues. Germline CDR1 MNHNS, CDR2 SASEGT. The DNA for the CDR3 is TGTGCCAGCAGTCCCCGCGGGCAGGGAAGTTCACCCCTCCACTTT. Its protein is CASSPRGQGSSPLHF.

V gene TRBV10-2 combines with J gene TRBJ1-1, with D tentatively TRBD1 (5 bases). The germline V gene encodes CDR1 WSHSY and CDR2 SAAADI. The CDR3 length is 14 residues. V lost 7 bases and J lost 6, with 18 bases in between. This chain's CDR3 is CASNGDLGEAEAFF. The CDR3 region has the DNA TGCGCCAGCAACGGAGATTTGGGGGAGGCTGAAGCTTTCTTT.

The rearrangement uses TRBV19 and TRBJ1-1; D remains unclear. V was trimmed by 8 bases and J by 0 bases, leaving 13 bases between them. The CDR3 is 14 residues long. Germline V lookup: CDR1 LNHDA, CDR2 SQIVND (reference sequence). The CDR3 here is CASAAGNMNTEAFF. Written as DNA, the CDR3 is TGTGCCAGTGCGGCGGGAAACATGAACACTGAAGCTTTCTTT.

This clonotype has only one observation. The rearrangement links TRBV5-4 to TRBJ2-2, with 12 bases fitting TRBD2. CDR3 length: 18 amino acids. V shed 3 bases, J shed 5 bases, and the junction held 11 bases outside the gene matches. The V gene's germline CDR1 is SGHNT and CDR2 YYREEE (reference sequence). CDR3 coding DNA: TGTGCCAGCAGCTCCGTGACTAGCGGGGGCCATCTAACCGGGGAGCTGTTTTTT. Encoded protein: CASSSVTSGGHLTGELFF.

This clonotype was detected a few times. This chain uses TRBV24-1 with TRBJ1-4; D is unresolved. CDR1 is KGHDR and CDR2 is SFDVKD in the germline V gene. The CDR3 has 12 residues. Trimming took 4 bases from V and 10 from J, leaving 9 bases between them. The CDR3 sequence: CATSDRPGKLFF. The CDR3 nucleotides read TGTGCCACCAGTGACCGCCCTGGAAAACTGTTTTTT.

The genes are TRBV6-1 and TRBJ1-1, with D tentatively TRBD1 (6 bases). Trimming stripped 5 bases from V and 5 bases from J, with 18 bases between. There are 15 residues in the CDR3. CDR1 MNHNS and CDR2 SASEGT come from the germline V gene. CDR3 nucleotide sequence: TGTGCCAGCAGTCCGCTACCGAAAGGGGGGACTGAAGCTTTCTTT. It codes for CASSPLPKGGTEAFF.

There are a few counts of this clonotype. The J gene is TRBJ2-7, the V gene TRBV2; TRBD1 aligns across 8 bases. The germline gives CDR1 SNHLY, CDR2 FYNNEI. The V segment lost 4 bases and the J segment 3 bases; nucleotides outside the gene matches: 5. The CDR3 spans 14 residues. The CDR3 reads CASSGQGNLYEQYV. The CDR3 DNA reads as TGTGCCAGCAGTGGACAGGGGAACCTCTACGAGCAGTACGTC.